Described below is a single TCR beta chain sequence and its context. This table comes from immunoSEQ multiplex PCR, and its TCRdb copy is limited to in-frame clones, with some not included. The sample has almost 65,000 clones; approximately 92% are singletons. This sample was included in a study of T cell changes during pregnancy in multiple sclerosis. The starting material was peripheral blood, obtained in the first trimester of pregnancy. The clonotype comes from a female donor with multiple sclerosis, enrolled in a pregnancy study.

CDR3 protein: CASKGLAGVYEQYF. The CDR3 DNA reads TGTGCCAGCAAGGGACTAGCGGGAGTCTACGAGCAGTACTTC. V gene TRBV2 combines with J gene TRBJ2-7; 14 bases line up with TRBD2. The CDR3 totals 14 residues. Germline V gene lookup returns CDR1 SNHLY and CDR2 FYNNEI. After removal of 7 bases from V and 3 bases from J, the junction contained 2 bases not matched to a gene.